This T cell receptor beta chain was recovered during a study of T-cell reconstitution after alpha-beta-depleted transplantation in children (dated by TCRdb to the mid-2010s). Looking at the study overall: T-cell immune reconstitution after TCRalphabeta/CD19-depleted allogeneic hematopoietic cell transplantation in children was quantitatively tracked in the study by means of TCR repertoire profiling.

The sample's treatment or condition, from its label and the paper: allogeneic hematopoietic cell transplantation with graft depleted of TCRalphabeta T cells and CD19 B cells. The children who served as transplant recipients had been given grafts of TCRalphabeta/CD19-depleted allogeneic hematopoietic cells. The paper as a whole reports these results and caveats: Over the following months the frequencies of hyperexpanded clones went down, and after one year T-cell counts and TCRbeta diversity were mostly credited to newly produced T cells. The apparently early alphabetaT-cell count recovery about two months after transplant was reportedly dependent on only several hundred rapidly expanded clones derived from non-depleted graft cells. In some patients, the high TCRbeta diversity seen at day 60 was put down to recipient T cells and intrathymic progenitors that had survived conditioning.

Germline trimming: 3 bases from V, 6 bases from J; junction bases outside gene matches: 11. The CDR3 numbers 16 residues from cysteine through phenylalanine. The kept DNA is CDR3 alone, 48 bases in frame from the first base. CDR1 and CDR2, looked up from the germline V gene, are MNHNS and SASEGT. Library generation was performed with PCR. This sample was sequenced with an Illumina HiSeq 2500. To normalize quantification of the TCRbeta repertoire, the TCR libraries were built with molecular barcoding that relied on unique molecular identifiers. TCRdb itself trimmed the public reads at Q25 with fastp, ran MiXCR and retained productive beta chains. CDR3 protein duplicates are merged, each entry listing the most common genes and DNA. This sample comprises around 300,000 distinct CDR3 sequences, approximately 23% of them detected only once. Approximately 9.9% of the sample is in the top ten clones. Regarding this clonotype: Its cognate antigen has yet to be identified. No much larger clonotype is one base removed from it; base qualities were not supplied.

The chain uses TRBV6-1 and TRBJ2-7; TRBD1 aligns with 10 central bases. The receptor's source is a male patient younger than 18 who had a stem cell transplant for acute lymphoblastic leukemia, so the T cells may come from the graft donor. Sequenced here: PBMCs, mostly from graft donor cells, sampled 180 days after TCRalphabeta/CD19-depleted stem cell transplant. The bases read TGTGCCAGCAGTGACCTGACAGGGGGCTTCCTAGGCGAGCAGTACTTC. Its coded protein is CASSDLTGGFLGEQYF.